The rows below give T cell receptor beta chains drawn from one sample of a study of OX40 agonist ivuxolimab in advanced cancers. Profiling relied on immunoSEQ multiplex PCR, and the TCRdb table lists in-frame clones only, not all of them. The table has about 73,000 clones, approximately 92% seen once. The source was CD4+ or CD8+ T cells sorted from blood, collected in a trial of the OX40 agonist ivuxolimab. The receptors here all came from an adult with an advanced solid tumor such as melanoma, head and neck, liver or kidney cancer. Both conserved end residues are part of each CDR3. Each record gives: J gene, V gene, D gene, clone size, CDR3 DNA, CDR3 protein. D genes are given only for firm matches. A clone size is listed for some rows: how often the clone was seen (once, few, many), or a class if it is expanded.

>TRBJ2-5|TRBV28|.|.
TGTGCCAGCAGTTTGGTGACAGGCCCCCAGTACTTC
CASSLVTGPQYF
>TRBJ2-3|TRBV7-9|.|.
TGTGCCAGCAGCTCAAGGGGGGTTACAGGGTTCGGCACAGATACGCAGTATTTT
CASSSRGVTGFGTDTQYF
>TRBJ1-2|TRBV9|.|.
TGTGCCAGCAGCGTAGAGGGCAGGGCTGGCTACACCTTC
CASSVEGRAGYTF
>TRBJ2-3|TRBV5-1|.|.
TGCGCCAGCAGCAGCTTCTCCACAGATACGCAGTATTTT
CASSSFSTDTQYF
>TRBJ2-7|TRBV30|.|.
TGTGCCTGGAGCGGGAACTACGAGCAGTACTTC
CAWSGNYEQYF
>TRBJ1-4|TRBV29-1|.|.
TGCAGCGTTGTCCAGGAGGTTGGGGAAAAACTGTTTTTT
CSVVQEVGEKLFF
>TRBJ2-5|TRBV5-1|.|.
TGCGCCAGCAGCTTCTACAGGGAAGAGACCCAGTACTTC
CASSFYREETQYF
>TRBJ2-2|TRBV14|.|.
TGTGCCAGCAGCCAAGGAATTCTCCTCGGGGAGCTGTTTTTT
CASSQGILLGELFF
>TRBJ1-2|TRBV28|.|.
TGTGCCAGCAGAGCAGGGGTACGTGGCTACACCTTC
CASRAGVRGYTF
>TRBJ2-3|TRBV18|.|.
TGTGCCAGCTCACCACCGGAGGGAGGCACAGATACGCAGTATTTT
CASSPPEGGTDTQYF
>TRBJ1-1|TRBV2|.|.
TGTGCCAGCAGTTTCGGGACGGAGAACACTGAAGCTTTCTTT
CASSFGTENTEAFF
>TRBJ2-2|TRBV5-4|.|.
TGTGCCAGCAGCCCCTGGGGCGACGGCACCGGGGAGCTGTTTTTT
CASSPWGDGTGELFF
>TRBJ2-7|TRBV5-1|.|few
TGCGCCAGCAGCCCGGGGGGCGCGTCCTACGAGCAGTACTTC
CASSPGGASYEQYF
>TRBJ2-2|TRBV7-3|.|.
TGTGCCAGCAGCTTAAGATGGAAGGGCCCCGGGGAGCTGTTTTTT
CASSLRWKGPGELFF
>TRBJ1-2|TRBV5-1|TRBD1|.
TGCGCCAGCAGCTTGGGAGGTAGGGGGACAGAAGGCTACACCTTC
CASSLGGRGTEGYTF
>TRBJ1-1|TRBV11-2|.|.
TGTGCCAGCAGCTTAAGTGTGTGGGAGCCTGAAGCTTTCTTT
CASSLSVWEPEAFF
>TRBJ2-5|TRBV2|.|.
TGTGCCAGCAATTGGGGCAGTCCTGAAGAGACCCAGTACTTC
CASNWGSPEETQYF
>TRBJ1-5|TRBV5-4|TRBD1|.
TGTGCCAGCAGCTCCGACAGGGCTTATCAGCCCCAGCATTTT
CASSSDRAYQPQHF
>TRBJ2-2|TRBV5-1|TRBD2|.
TGCGCCAGCAGCTTGGTCCTAGCGGGGAACACCGGGGAGCTGTTTTTT
CASSLVLAGNTGELFF
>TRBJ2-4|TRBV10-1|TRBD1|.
TGCGCCAGCAGTGGACAGGGAAACATTCAGTACTTC
CASSGQGNIQYF
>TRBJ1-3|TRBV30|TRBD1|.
TGTGCCTGGAGTCCTCCAGACAGGGGGGGAAACACCATATATTTT
CAWSPPDRGGNTIYF
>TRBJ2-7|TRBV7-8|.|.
TGTGCCAGCAGCTTATCCATGGGGGTCCACGAGCAGTACTTC
CASSLSMGVHEQYF
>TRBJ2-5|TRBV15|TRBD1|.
TGTGCCACCAATCAGGACAGGGTTACAGAGACCCAGTACTTC
CATNQDRVTETQYF
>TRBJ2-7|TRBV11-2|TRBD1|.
TGTGCCAGCAGTTTTTCCAGGGGGAAACACTACGAGCAGTACTTC
CASSFSRGKHYEQYF
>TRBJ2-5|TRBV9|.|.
TGTGCCAGCAGCGTTTCCGGGGCCAACCAAGCGACCCAGTACTTC
CASSVSGANQATQYF
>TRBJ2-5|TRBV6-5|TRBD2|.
TGTGCCAGCAGTTACTCTCTAGCGGGAGGCCGGGAGACCCAGTACTTC
CASSYSLAGGRETQYF
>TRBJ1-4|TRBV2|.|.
TGTGCCAGCTCCTGGCGGCTTAATGAAAAACTGTTTTTT
CASSWRLNEKLFF
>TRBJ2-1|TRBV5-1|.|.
TGCGCCAGCAGCTTGAGGCAGGGAAGGGGGAATGAGCAGTTCTTC
CASSLRQGRGNEQFF
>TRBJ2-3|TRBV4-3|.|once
TGCGCCAGCAGCCAATTCGCTTCAGATACGCAGTATTTT
CASSQFASDTQYF
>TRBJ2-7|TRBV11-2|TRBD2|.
TGTGCCAGCAGCTTAAGACTAGCGGGAGTTGAGCAGTACTTC
CASSLRLAGVEQYF
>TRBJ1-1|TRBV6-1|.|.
TGTGCCAGCAGTGGGGACGGAGGCCACACTGAAGCTTTCTTT
CASSGDGGHTEAFF
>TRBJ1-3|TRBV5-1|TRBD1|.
TGCGCCAGCAGCTTGGGGGGACAGGGGACTGGAAACACCATATATTTT
CASSLGGQGTGNTIYF
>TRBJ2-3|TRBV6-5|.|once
TGTGCCAGCAGGCCCCCACAGACTAGCACAGATACGCAGTATTTT
CASRPPQTSTDTQYF
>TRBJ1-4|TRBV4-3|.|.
TGCGCCAGCAGCCAAGATGGGTCCACTAATGAAAAACTGTTTTTT
CASSQDGSTNEKLFF
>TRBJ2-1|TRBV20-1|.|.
TGCAGTGCTAAAGAGGATGAGCAGTTCTTC
CSAKEDEQFF
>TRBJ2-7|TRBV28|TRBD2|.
TGTGCCAGCAGTCCCCCGGGAGGCTCCTACGAGCAGTACTTC
CASSPPGGSYEQYF
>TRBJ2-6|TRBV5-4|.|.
TGTGCCAGCAGCTTACCAGGGATGGGTGGGGCCAACGTCCTGACTTTC
CASSLPGMGGANVLTF
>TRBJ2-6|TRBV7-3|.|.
TGTGCCAGCAACACGGACAGTTCAGGGGCCAACGTCCTGACTTTC
CASNTDSSGANVLTF
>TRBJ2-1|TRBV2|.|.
TGTGCCAGCAGTGCAAGACAGGGAGCGGGAGTGGTAAATGAGCAGTTCTTC
CASSARQGAGVVNEQFF
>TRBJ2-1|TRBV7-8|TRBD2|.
TGTGCCAGCAGCTTGTCCGGGAGGTCCAATGAGCAGTTCTTC
CASSLSGRSNEQFF
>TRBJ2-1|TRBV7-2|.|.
TGTGCCAGCAGCTTAGGCGCCAGAAAATACAATGAGCAGTTCTTC
CASSLGARKYNEQFF
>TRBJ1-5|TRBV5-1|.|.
TGCGCCAGCAGCTTGGGCCAGAGCAATCAGCCCCAGCATTTT
CASSLGQSNQPQHF
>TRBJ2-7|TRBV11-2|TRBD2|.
TGTGCCAGCAGCTCCCGAGGCTCTAGCGGGAGCGGCGAGCAGTACTTC
CASSSRGSSGSGEQYF
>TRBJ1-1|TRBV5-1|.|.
TGCGCCAGCAGCTTTCAGGGCATACCGAACACTGAAGCTTTCTTT
CASSFQGIPNTEAFF
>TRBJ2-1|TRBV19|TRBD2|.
TGTGCCAGTAAGGGGAGGGTATCCTACAATGAGCAGTTCTTC
CASKGRVSYNEQFF
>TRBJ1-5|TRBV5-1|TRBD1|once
TGCGCCAGCAGCTTGGCCGGACAGGTTGGACAGCCCCAGCATTTT
CASSLAGQVGQPQHF
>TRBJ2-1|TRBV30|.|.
TGTGCCTGGAGTCCGGTCCAGACCGACAATGAGCAGTTCTTC
CAWSPVQTDNEQFF
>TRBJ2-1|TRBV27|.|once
TGTGCCAGCAGTTCATCGGGGGCCTTCTACAATGAGCAGTTCTTC
CASSSSGAFYNEQFF
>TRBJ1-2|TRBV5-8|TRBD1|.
TGTGCCAGCAGCCCAGGGGGCAGGGCTAACTATGGCTACACCTTC
CASSPGGRANYGYTF
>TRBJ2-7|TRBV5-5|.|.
TGTGCCAGCAGCTTGGCCGGCCAGGGGTTTAACGAGCAGTACTTC
CASSLAGQGFNEQYF
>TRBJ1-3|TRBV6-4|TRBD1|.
TGTGCCAGGGGACAGCGTCAAGGAAACACCATATATTTT
CARGQRQGNTIYF
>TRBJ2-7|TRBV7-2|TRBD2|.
TGTGCCAGCAGCAAAGCTAGCGGAAACGGGGAGCAGTACTTC
CASSKASGNGEQYF
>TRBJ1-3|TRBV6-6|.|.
TGTGCCACCCGAGCGGGGCTAACCTCTGGAAACACCATATATTTT
CATRAGLTSGNTIYF
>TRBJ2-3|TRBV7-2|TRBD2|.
TGTGCCAGCAGCGTAGCGGGGAGGGCCTCACATACGCAGTATTTT
CASSVAGRASHTQYF
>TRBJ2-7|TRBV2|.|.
TGTGCCAGCAGTGTGGAGGGGGGATACGAGCAGTACTTC
CASSVEGGYEQYF
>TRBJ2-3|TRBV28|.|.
TGTGCCAGCAGTTTCAGGTTGTTTAGCGGAAGCACAGATACGCAGTATTTT
CASSFRLFSGSTDTQYF